This TCR beta chain was sequenced for a study of cytomegalovirus exposure and HLA in healthy donors. Primers: 60 Vbeta forward and 13 Jbeta reverse. The assay was immunoSEQ multiplex PCR, and TCRdb's table has in-frame clones only and misses some. The sample records about 190,000 clones, roughly 80% being singletons. V lost 6 bases to trimming and J lost 6 bases, with 12 bases between them. Germline CDR1 and CDR2: MNHNY and SVGAGI (reference sequence). The CDR3 is 13 amino acids. The rearrangement joins TRBV6-6 to TRBJ2-1; the D gene is possibly TRBD2 (6 bases). The receptor comes from a man aged 40-50 years in good health and CMV-seropositive. The sample taken for sequencing was PBMCs. The CDR3 region is CASSPRGSNEQFF. The CDR3 nucleotides read TGTGCCAGCAGCCCCCGGGGGTCCAATGAGCAGTTCTTC.